This TCR beta chain was recovered during a study of T cell changes during pregnancy in multiple sclerosis. TCRdb's table, derived via immunoSEQ multiplex PCR, lists solely in-frame clones and lacks some. This table has around 59,000 clones, about 94% appearing once. Germline CDR1 reads SGHNT; CDR2 reads YENEEA. The CDR3 is made up of 16 amino acids. Unmatched junction bases numbered 7, after V lost 4 bases and J lost 6 bases. This receptor was obtained from a female donor in good health, enrolled as a control in a pregnancy study. The source was peripheral blood, collected in the third trimester of pregnancy. V gene TRBV11-3 combines with J gene TRBJ2-3; 13 bases align to TRBD2. The CDR3 DNA reads as TGTGCCAGCAGCTCGAGACTAGCGGGGGGTCTGGATACGCAGTATTTT. Amino acids: CASSSRLAGGLDTQYF. The full variable domain, rest sourced from reference TRBV11-3 and TRBJ2-3, is EAGVVQSPRYKIIEKKQPVAFWCNPISGHNTLYWYLQNLGQGPELLIRYENEEAVDDSQLPKDRFSAERLKGVDSTLKIQPAELGDSAVYLCASSSRLAGGLDTQYFGPGTRLTVL.